Following are 20 T cell receptor beta chains from one sample sequenced in a study of blood T cell repertoires in COVID-19. The assay was immunoSEQ multiplex PCR, and TCRdb's table has in-frame clones only and misses some. Of about 74,000 clones listed, about 80% are singletons. Sequencing was done on a sample of peripheral blood. These receptor sequences come from a human donor in a cohort sampled during active COVID-19.

This clone was seen a few times. The CDR3 is CASRRIREEKLFF. DNA of the CDR3: TGTGCCAGCAGAAGGATCAGGGAAGAAAAACTGTTTTTT. V is TRBV6-6 and J is TRBJ1-4; perhaps TRBD1 as D (5 bases). Germline assignment: CDR1 MNHNY and CDR2 SVGAGI (reference sequence). V gave up 6 bases and J gave up 8 bases, with 13 bases separating them. The CDR3 is made up of 13 amino acids.

The rearrangement links TRBV7-9 to TRBJ1-2; 7 bases agree with TRBD1. Trimming cost V 5 bases and J 4 bases; bases outside gene matches: 7. The CDR3 has 14 residues. Germline CDR1 is SEHNR and CDR2 is FQNEAQ (reference sequence). The CDR3 DNA sequence: TGTGCCAGCAGCCAGGGTTCAGGGGGCTATGGCTACACCTTC. Its translation is CASSQGSGGYGYTF.

The rearrangement joins TRBV5-6 to TRBJ2-7; 9 bases line up with TRBD1. The germline V gene has CDR1 SGHDT and CDR2 YYEEEE. The junction had 6 bases not matched to a gene; V was cut back by 4 bases and J by 4 bases. The CDR3 sequence is 14 residues long. The DNA for the CDR3 is TGTGCCAGCAGCCGCCGCGGGACAGGGTACGAGCAGTACTTC. This sequence encodes CASSRRGTGYEQYF.

This chain connects TRBV29-1 to TRBJ1-1, with no clear D. V shed 6 bases and J shed 1 base, with 12 bases lying between them. The CDR3 covers 13 residues. CDR1 and CDR2 from the germline V gene are SQVTM and ANQGSEA. CDR3 nucleotides: TGCAGCGTCGTCGGACTGGGGAACACTGAAGCTTTCTTT. This codes for CSVVGLGNTEAFF.

Details on this clone: Other DNA variants within this sample encode the same CDR3. CDR3 loop: CASSLGLATYEQYF. The CDR3 nucleotides are TGTGCCAGCAGCTTAGGTCTAGCTACCTACGAGCAGTACTTC. The chain has TRBV7-2 and TRBJ2-7; tentatively, D is TRBD2 (5 bases). V was clipped by 1 base and J by 2 bases, with 9 bases between them. The germline gives CDR1 SGHTA, CDR2 FQGNSA. The CDR3 is 14 amino acids. Full variable domain (rest looked up from reference TRBV7-2 and TRBJ2-7): GAGVSQSPSNKVTEKGKDVELRCDPISGHTALYWYRQSLGQGLEFLIYFQGNSAPDKSGLPSDRFSAERTGGSVSTLTIQRTQQEDSAVYLCASSLGLATYEQYFGPGTRLTVT.

The chain employs TRBV30 and TRBJ1-4; TRBD1 is a possible D gene (5 bases). CDR3 length equals 15 residues. V gave up 6 bases and J gave up 4 bases, with 18 bases separating them. Germline CDR1 is GTSNPN and CDR2 is SVGIG (reference sequence). CDR3 residues: CACPRSGTLNEKLFF. CDR3 coding DNA: TGTGCCTGCCCCAGGAGCGGGACGCTTAATGAAAAACTGTTTTTT.

This chain connects TRBV7-2 to TRBJ1-1; D possibly corresponds to TRBD1 (6 bases). The CDR3 is made up of 14 amino acids. V lost 6 bases to trimming and J lost 8 bases, with 19 bases between them. Germline CDR1 reads SGHTA; CDR2 reads FQGNSA. The CDR3 DNA reads TGTGCCAGCAGAGGAGAGGGGACAACTAACGAAGCTTTCTTT. Translation gives CASRGEGTTNEAFF. The full variable domain, completed using reference TRBV7-2 and TRBJ1-1, is GAGVSQSPSNKVTEKGKDVELRCDPISGHTALYWYRQSLGQGLEFLIYFQGNSAPDKSGLPSDRFSAERTGGSVSTLTIQRTQQEDSAVYLCASRGEGTTNEAFFGQGTRLTVV.

This clone was found a few times. V and J are TRBV27 and TRBJ1-2, with 8 bases fitting TRBD1. This CDR3 is 14 amino acids long. V shed 5 bases and J 7 bases; nucleotides not matched to a gene: 9. The V gene's germline CDR1 is MNHEY and CDR2 SMNVEV (reference sequence). Written as DNA, the CDR3 is TGTGCCAGCAGTCCTAGGACAGGGCCCGGTGGCTACACCTTC. This encodes CASSPRTGPGGYTF.

The chain recombines TRBV15 with TRBJ2-2; possibly TRBD1 for D (5 bases). Trimming pared 4 bases from V and 0 bases from J, leaving 15 bases between. Germline V lookup: CDR1 LNHNV, CDR2 YYDKDF (reference sequence). The CDR3 length is 17 residues. The CDR3 DNA sequence: TGTGCCACCAGCAATACAGGTTTCGCCGCGAACACCGGGGAGCTGTTTTTT. It translates to CATSNTGFAANTGELFF. The entire variable domain, with the rest obtained from reference TRBV15 and TRBJ2-2, is as follows: DAMVIQNPRYQVTQFGKPVTLSCSQTLNHNVMYWYQQKSSQAPKLLFHYYDKDFNNEADTPDNFQSRRPNTSFCFLDIRSPGLGDTAMYLCATSNTGFAANTGELFFGEGSRLTVL.

This clone is a singleton in its sample. The chain employs TRBV11-2 and TRBJ2-5; 7 bases fit TRBD2. Germline loops: CDR1 SGHAT, CDR2 FQNNGV. J lost 5 bases, V lost 5 bases, and 14 bases had no gene match. There are 16 residues in the CDR3. CDR3 loop: CASSVNSGPSGETQYF. In DNA form, the CDR3 reads TGTGCCAGCAGCGTTAATAGCGGGCCCTCCGGGGAGACCCAGTACTTC.

V gene TRBV5-1 combines with J gene TRBJ1-6; no reliable D call. Germline V CDR1 and CDR2: SGHRS, YFSETQ. The ends were cut back, 5 bases at V and 7 bases at J, with 10 bases in the middle. There are 13 residues in the CDR3. CDR3 loop: CASRREENSPLHF. CDR3 nucleotide sequence: TGCGCCAGCAGACGGGAGGAGAATTCACCCCTCCACTTT.

The V gene is TRBV11-2, the J gene TRBJ2-5; D gene ambiguous. This CDR3 comprises 12 residues. CDR1 is SGHAT, CDR2 FQNNGV, per germline. V was clipped by 7 bases and J by 3 bases, with 9 bases between them. DNA of the CDR3: TGTGCCAGCACCACTCGGGAAGAGACCCAGTACTTC. It codes for CASTTREETQYF. Filled out from reference TRBV11-2 and TRBJ2-5, the complete variable domain reads EAGVAQSPRYKIIEKRQSVAFWCNPISGHATLYWYQQILGQGPKLLIQFQNNGVVDDSQLPKDRFSAERLKGVDSTLKIQPAKLEDSAVYLCASTTREETQYFGPGTRLLVL.

The chain is built from TRBV7-9 and TRBJ1-1; D is perhaps TRBD1 (5 bases). CDR1 and CDR2 (germline): SEHNR, FQNEAQ (reference sequence). The CDR3 contains 13 residues. V gave up 5 bases and J gave up 5 bases, with 12 bases separating them. CDR3 DNA: TGTGCCAGCAGCGCCCTCCAGGGAACTGAAGCTTTCTTT. Protein: CASSALQGTEAFF.

This sequence joins TRBV27 and TRBJ2-7; perhaps TRBD2 as D (6 bases). CDR3 size: 16 residues. Germline values: CDR1 MNHEY, CDR2 SMNVEV (reference sequence). The V end was cut by 1 base, the J end by 4 bases, with 17 bases between. The DNA of the CDR3 is TGTGCCAGCAGTTTATTTGGTTTCCCCGGGACTTACGAGCAGTACTTC. As protein: CASSLFGFPGTYEQYF.

In its sample, this clone was seen a few times. The J gene is TRBJ2-5, the V gene TRBV20-1; maybe TRBD2 (5 bases). CDR1 is DFQATT, CDR2 SNEGSKA, per germline (reference sequence). This CDR3 comprises 11 residues. The V gene lost 7 bases and the J gene lost 3 bases, with 9 bases spanning the gap. For the CDR3, the DNA is TGCAGTGGGACTGGGGAAGAGACCCAGTACTTC. Residues: CSGTGEETQYF.

This chain uses TRBV5-4 with TRBJ2-1, with TRBD1 as a possible D gene (6 bases). Germline CDR1 and CDR2: SGHNT and YYREEE (reference sequence). V was clipped by 6 bases and J by 9 bases, with 16 bases between them. This CDR3 has 13 residues. CDR3 residues: CASKGHNSGEQFF. The DNA of the CDR3 is TGTGCCAGCAAGGGACACAATAGTGGTGAGCAGTTCTTC.

The DNA for the CDR3 is TGTGCCAGCAGCGTAGCTCCAGGCACACCGTCTGAAAAACTGTTTTTT. Amino acids: CASSVAPGTPSEKLFF. This chain connects TRBV9 to TRBJ1-4; D is unclear. From germline, CDR1 is SGDLS and CDR2 YYNGEE. CDR3 size: 16 residues. Trimming left V 0 bases short and J 7 bases short, with 16 bases between.

V is TRBV2 and J is TRBJ2-3; 7 bases are a match to TRBD1. Germline CDR1 is SNHLY and CDR2 is FYNNEI. The CDR3 length is 16 residues. The V segment lost 1 base and the J segment 0 bases; nucleotides outside the gene matches: 4. CDR3 nucleotide sequence: TGTGCCAGCAGTGAAGTAGGGGGCGATAGCACAGATACGCAGTATTTT. Its translation is CASSEVGGDSTDTQYF.

J is TRBJ2-6 and V is TRBV5-1, with 7 bases matching TRBD2. Germline V gives CDR1 SGHRS, CDR2 YFSETQ. There are 16 residues in the CDR3. V lost 4 bases, J lost 0 bases, and 4 bases stayed unmatched. This CDR3 reads CASSPGGNSGANVLTF. The CDR3 DNA is TGCGCCAGCAGCCCCGGGGGGAACTCTGGGGCCAACGTCCTGACTTTC.

The chain has TRBV3-1 (or the pseudogene TRBV3-2) and TRBJ2-7, with 8 bases lining up with TRBD2. V was pared by 10 bases and J by 4 bases, with 15 bases of the junction left unmatched. The CDR3 loop spans 15 amino acids. In germline, CDR1 is LGHDT, CDR2 YNNKEL (reference sequence). The CDR3 DNA is TGTGCCACACCCTCAGCGAGGGAGCGGGAGTACGAGCAGTACTTC. Encoded protein: CATPSAREREYEQYF.